The 27 T cell receptor beta chains below all came from one sample that was sequenced in a study of STAT3 mutations in large granular lymphocyte leukemia. Overall study findings and caveats: Every T-LGLL patient had at least one immunodominant TCRbeta clonotype.

The protocol was immunoSEQ multiplex PCR, while the TCRdb copy is restricted to in-frame clones and leaves out a portion. The data contain 40,000 to 50,000 clones, about 81% of them singletons. These receptors' antigens are unknown. The specimen sequenced was PBMCs. The receptor set was obtained from a human donor with T large granular lymphocyte leukemia. Some clones in this sample may be carry-over from other donors' samples.

This sequence joins TRBV11-3 and TRBJ2-1, with TRBD1 matching over 7 bases. Germline values: CDR1 SGHNT, CDR2 YENEEA. The CDR3 sequence is 14 residues long. V shed 1 base and J 5 bases; nucleotides not matched to a gene: 2. CDR3: CASSLGQGNNEQFF. As DNA, the CDR3 is TGTGCCAGCAGCTTAGGACAGGGAAACAATGAGCAGTTCTTC.

The V and J genes are TRBV11-3 and TRBJ2-1; the D is unclear. V was shortened by 7 bases and J by 6 bases, with 16 bases between the two germline ends. CDR3 length equals 14 residues. Germline assignment: CDR1 SGHNT and CDR2 YENEEA. In DNA form, the CDR3 reads TGTGCCAGCAACCCCGATCAGTGGGCCAATGAGCAGTTCTTC. Encoded protein: CASNPDQWANEQFF.

The gene calls are TRBV19 and TRBJ1-6; 8 bases are shared with TRBD1. Germline V CDR1 and CDR2: LNHDA, SQIVND (reference sequence). V shed 3 bases and J 4 bases; nucleotides not matched to a gene: 8. This CDR3 comprises 17 residues. CDR3 amino acids: CASSIMGQDQYNSPLHF. DNA for the CDR3: TGTGCCAGTAGTATCATGGGACAGGACCAATATAATTCACCCCTCCACTTT.

The chain employs TRBV7-8 and TRBJ2-7; 7 bases fit TRBD2. The CDR3 is 12 residues long. From germline, CDR1 is SGHVS and CDR2 FQNEAQ. The V gene end was trimmed by 5 bases and the J gene end by 4 bases; junction bases not matched to a gene: 2. The CDR3 nucleotides read TGTGCCAGCAGCGGGGGGGGATACGAGCAGTACGTC. This gives the protein CASSGGGYEQYV.

This clone was seen only once. The rearrangement uses TRBV6-1 and TRBJ2-7; 10 positions agree with TRBD1. V shed 4 bases and J 6 bases; nucleotides not matched to a gene: 9. This CDR3 has 15 amino acids. Germline V gene sequence: CDR1 MNHNS, CDR2 SASEGT. CDR3 in DNA: TGTGCCAGCAGTGGGCCGGGACAGGGGATACGCGAGCAGTACTTC. It is translated as CASSGPGQGIREQYF.

The J gene is TRBJ1-6, the V gene TRBV28; no firm D call. The V end lost 7 bases, the J end lost 4 bases, and 17 bases lay between the germline ends. This CDR3 is built from 16 residues. The germline gives CDR1 MDHEN, CDR2 SYDVKM. This CDR3 is CASTPSTLRYNSPLHF. In nucleotides, the CDR3 is TGTGCCAGCACCCCTTCGACCCTACGGTATAATTCACCCCTCCACTTT.

CDR3 nucleotides: TGCGCCAGCAGCTTAGGGCAGCTTAATTCACCCCTCCACTTT. Protein sequence: CASSLGQLNSPLHF. The rearrangement uses TRBV5-1 and TRBJ1-6; D not resolved. CDR1 is SGHRS and CDR2 is YFSETQ in the germline V gene. The CDR3 covers 14 residues. V dropped 2 bases and J dropped 6 bases, with 9 bases sitting between them.

This chain links TRBV29-1 with TRBJ2-4; D not certain. The CDR3 is 13 amino acids. V was trimmed by 2 bases and J by 6 bases, leaving 11 bases between them. Germline V gene lookup returns CDR1 SQVTM and CDR2 ANQGSEA. The CDR3 DNA reads as TGCAGCGTTGAACGGGCAGGTGCAAACATTCAGTACTTC. Protein sequence: CSVERAGANIQYF.

The chain combines TRBV18 with TRBJ2-3; TRBD1 matches at 9 bases. CDR1 is KGHSH, CDR2 LQKENI, per germline. CDR3 size: 15 residues. V gave up 6 bases and J gave up 4 bases; unmatched junction bases: 8. In DNA form, the CDR3 reads TGTGCCAGCTCGATCGGGACAGGGACACCAGATACGCAGTATTTT. Translating it yields CASSIGTGTPDTQYF.

V usage is TRBV6-6 and J usage is TRBJ2-1; D is perhaps TRBD1 or TRBD2 (5 bases each). CDR1 is MNHNY and CDR2 is SVGAGI in the germline V gene (reference sequence). Trimming left V 5 bases short and J 12 bases short, with 8 bases between. The CDR3 runs to 10 residues. The CDR3 loop reads CASSGGWQFF. The CDR3, as DNA: TGTGCCAGCAGTGGGGGATGGCAGTTCTTC.

This clone showed up just a few times. The CDR3 DNA is TGTGCCAGCAGCTTAGCTTGGGGCACTGAAGCTTTCTTT. It encodes CASSLAWGTEAFF. The chain couples TRBV7-6 to TRBJ1-1; D ambiguous. V dropped 0 bases and J dropped 4 bases, with 6 bases sitting between them. Germline CDR1 reads SGHVS; CDR2 reads FNYEAQ. The CDR3 is made up of 13 amino acids.

This clone was counted between two and nine times. The chain combines TRBV18 with TRBJ2-7; 8 positions agree with TRBD1. V shed 3 bases, J shed 6 bases, and the junction held 10 bases outside the gene matches. From germline, CDR1 is KGHSH and CDR2 LQKENI. CDR3 length: 15 amino acids. This chain's CDR3 is CASSPTGTGSIEQYF. The DNA of the CDR3 is TGTGCCAGCTCACCTACCGGGACAGGATCGATCGAGCAGTACTTC.

The chain's CDR3 is CASSAPSGDTQYF. CDR3 sequence (DNA): TGTGCCAGCAGCGCCCCTAGCGGAGATACGCAGTATTTT. The V and J genes are TRBV9 and TRBJ2-3; 7 nucleotides match TRBD2. V was pared by 3 bases and J by 5 bases, with 3 bases of the junction left unmatched. Germline V CDR1 and CDR2: SGDLS, YYNGEE. The CDR3 loop spans 13 amino acids.

This clone occurred a few times. This chain connects TRBV5-6 to TRBJ1-2; D is perhaps TRBD1 (6 bases). CDR1 and CDR2 from the germline V gene are SGHDT and YYEEEE. The germline V and J ends were trimmed by 4 bases and 7 bases, with 14 bases remaining between them. The CDR3 is 13 amino acids. The CDR3 loop reads CASSLGTMGGYTF. CDR3 nucleotides: TGTGCCAGCAGCCTCGGGACAATGGGTGGCTACACCTTC.

Here the CDR3 DNA reads TGTGCCATCAGCGTCGGTCCCCCGCGGACTGAAGCTTTCTTT. This translates into CAISVGPPRTEAFF. The rearrangement joins TRBV10-3 to TRBJ1-1; D gene uncertain. CDR1 is ENHRY and CDR2 is SYGVKD in the germline V gene. V was pared by 6 bases and J by 5 bases, with 16 bases between. The CDR3 has 14 amino acids.

This chain joins TRBV4-1 and TRBJ2-3, with TRBD2 matching 9 bases. With 3 bases clipped from V and 2 bases from J, the junction kept 21 bases outside the gene matches. This CDR3 is built from 21 residues. CDR1 and CDR2 (germline): MGHRA, YSYEKL. Here the CDR3 reads CASSHPEGALSSGVTTDTQYF. In DNA form, the CDR3 reads TGCGCCAGCAGCCATCCCGAGGGGGCCCTATCTAGCGGGGTAACCACAGATACGCAGTATTTT.

The table lists this clone with a few counts. The chain has TRBV7-9 and TRBJ1-2; 10 bases are shared with TRBD1. The CDR3 spans 14 residues. J was trimmed by 3 bases and V by 8 bases; bases with no gene match: 6. Germline V CDR1 and CDR2: SEHNR, FQNEAQ (reference sequence). For the CDR3, the DNA is TGTGCCAGCGTCGGGGGACAGGGGTACTATGGCTACACCTTC. This encodes CASVGGQGYYGYTF. Full variable domain (outside the CDR3, taken from reference TRBV7-9 and TRBJ1-2): DTGVSQNPRHKITKRGQNVTFRCDPISEHNRLYWYRQTLGQGPEFLTYFQNEAQLEKSRLLSDRFSAERPKGSFSTLEIQRTEQGDSAMYLCASVGGQGYYGYTFGSGTRLTVV.

J is TRBJ2-1 and V is TRBV9, with TRBD1 matching 7 bases. Germline-derived CDR1 and CDR2 are SGDLS and YYNGEE. The length of the CDR3 is 15 residues. The J segment lost 3 bases and the V segment lost 0 bases, leaving 3 bases of the junction unmatched. CDR3 coding DNA: TGTGCCAGCAGCGTAGAGGGACAGTACTACAATGAGCAGTTCTTC. This translates into CASSVEGQYYNEQFF.

V is TRBV11-1 and J is TRBJ2-2; the D is unclear. The length of the CDR3 is 12 residues. Germline lookup yields CDR1 SGHAT and CDR2 FQDESV (reference sequence). The germline V and J ends were trimmed by 7 bases and 6 bases, with 9 bases remaining between them. CDR3 nucleotides: TGTGCCAGCACCCTCCGCCCCGGGGAGCTGTTTTTT. Its protein is CASTLRPGELFF.

V is TRBV28 and J is TRBJ1-5, with 7 positions matching TRBD1. The V segment lost 6 bases and the J segment 1 base; nucleotides outside the gene matches: 6. Germline CDR1 and CDR2: MDHEN and SYDVKM. The CDR3 spans 15 residues. DNA of the CDR3: TGTGCCAGCAGGGGGCCGGGACAGAGCAATCAGCCCCAGCATTTT. It encodes CASRGPGQSNQPQHF.

The chain couples TRBV2 to TRBJ2-6, with 7 nucleotides matching TRBD1. The CDR3 length is 17 residues. The J segment lost 0 bases and the V segment lost 10 bases, leaving 12 bases of the junction unmatched. Germline CDR1 and CDR2: SNHLY and FYNNEI. CDR3 sequence reads: CATQTNRGFSGANVLTF. The CDR3 DNA is TGTGCCACTCAAACTAACAGGGGCTTCTCTGGGGCCAACGTCCTGACTTTC.

The chain is built from TRBV7-8 and TRBJ1-1; no clear D gene. The CDR3 has 14 residues. Germline assignment: CDR1 SGHVS and CDR2 FQNEAQ. V lost 1 base and J lost 1, with 7 bases in between. CDR3 sequence reads: CASSLGSWNTEAFF. The CDR3, as DNA: TGTGCCAGCAGCTTAGGTTCGTGGAACACTGAAGCTTTCTTT.

J is TRBJ1-1 and V is TRBV7-9; TRBD1 might be the D (6 bases). Germline-derived CDR1 and CDR2 are SEHNR and FQNEAQ (reference sequence). The CDR3 extends over 15 amino acids. Trimming cost V 5 bases and J 0 bases, with 13 bases left between them. CDR3 bases: TGTGCCAGCAGCCGTCCCGGACAGCTGAACACTGAAGCTTTCTTT. This gives the protein CASSRPGQLNTEAFF.

V is TRBV6-5 and J is TRBJ2-1; D gene unclear. V was shortened by 5 bases and J by 12 bases, with 14 bases between the two germline ends. The CDR3 totals 12 residues. Per germline, CDR1 MNHEY and CDR2 SVGAGI. This chain's CDR3 is CASSGLGTSQFF. The CDR3 DNA sequence: TGTGCCAGCAGTGGCCTAGGTACTTCGCAGTTCTTC.

As to this clone: No conserved phenylalanine or tryptophan ends this CDR3, so it is likely a read error. The DNA is left out, because the CDR3 cannot be placed on it with certainty; the CDR3 is given as TCRdb lists it. V and J are TRBV28 and TRBJ1-2; the table gives TRBD1 as D, unverified against the DNA. A total of 13 residues make up the CDR3, ends included. Germline CDR1 is MDHEN and CDR2 is SYDVKM. CDR3 amino acids: CASSSPGTGNRGV.

The CDR3 DNA is TGTGCCAGCAGCGTAGCGGGGAGGGATAATTCACCCCTCCACTTT. It is translated as CASSVAGRDNSPLHF. This chain links TRBV9 with TRBJ1-6; D unresolved. Germline V gene lookup returns CDR1 SGDLS and CDR2 YYNGEE. The V end lost 0 bases, the J end lost 5 bases, and 9 bases lay between the germline ends. The CDR3 is made up of 15 amino acids. The entire variable domain, with the rest obtained from reference TRBV9 and TRBJ1-6, is as follows: DSGVTQTPKHLITATGQRVTLRCSPRSGDLSVYWYQQSLDQGLQFLIQYYNGEERAKGNILERFSAQQFPDLHSELNLSSLELGDSALYFCASSVAGRDNSPLHFGNGTRLTVT.

V is TRBV18 and J is TRBJ1-1; a possible D gene is TRBD1 (5 bases). CDR3 length: 16 residues. Trimming stripped 5 bases from V and 2 bases from J, with 18 bases between. Germline loops: CDR1 KGHSH, CDR2 LQKENI. As DNA, the CDR3 is TGTGCCAGCTCAACCCCTACAGGAACGGTCAACACTGAAGCTTTCTTT. It encodes CASSTPTGTVNTEAFF.